The subject of this entry is one T cell receptor (beta chain). As handled by the study authors: Nucleated cell counts were estimated from reference gene primer amplification. Produced via immunoSEQ multiplex PCR; TCRdb's table is partial and in-frame only. That table furnishes V, J and clone size, whereas the DNA furnished D and trimming. The sample gives about half a million clones, 75% to 90% of which show up once; roughly 0.92% is in the top ten. Seattle's cohort entered during active infection and was followed longitudinally. This specimen belongs to a study of blood T cell repertoires in COVID-19. Background on the study: The analysed material was cDNA or gDNA that came from T cells, B-cell-depleted T cells, or PBMCs.

This CDR3 spans 15 amino acids. Germline V gene data show CDR1 as SGHAT and CDR2 as FQNNGV. V gave up 5 bases and J gave up 3 bases; unmatched junction bases: 9. The source is a man younger than 30 with COVID-19, enrolled during active disease. The sequencing input was peripheral blood. The rearrangement joins TRBV11-2 to TRBJ1-2; the match to TRBD1 covers 7 bases. CDR3 residues: CASSPDRVTDYGYTF. The CDR3 region has the DNA TGTGCCAGCAGCCCAGACAGGGTAACGGACTATGGCTACACCTTC.